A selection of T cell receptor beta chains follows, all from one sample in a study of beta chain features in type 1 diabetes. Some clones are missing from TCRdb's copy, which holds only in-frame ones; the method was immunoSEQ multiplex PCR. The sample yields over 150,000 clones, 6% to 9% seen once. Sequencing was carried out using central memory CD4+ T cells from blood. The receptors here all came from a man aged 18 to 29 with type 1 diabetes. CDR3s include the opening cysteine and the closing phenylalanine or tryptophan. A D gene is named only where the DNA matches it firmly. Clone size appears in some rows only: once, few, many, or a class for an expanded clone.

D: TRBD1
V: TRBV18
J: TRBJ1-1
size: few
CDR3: CASSPFEGTGATEAFF
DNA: TGTGCCAGCTCACCATTCGAGGGGACAGGGGCCACTGAAGCTTTCTTT

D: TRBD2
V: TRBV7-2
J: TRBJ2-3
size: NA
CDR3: CASSLYLAGGADTQYF
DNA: TGTGCCAGCAGCTTATATCTGGCGGGAGGGGCAGATACGCAGTATTTT

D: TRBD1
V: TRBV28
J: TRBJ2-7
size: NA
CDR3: CATLDRAIWEQYF
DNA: TGTGCCACCTTGGACAGGGCTATATGGGAGCAGTACTTC

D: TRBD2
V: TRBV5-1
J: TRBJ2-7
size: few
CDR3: CASSVGLAGGVYEQYF
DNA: TGCGCCAGCAGCGTGGGACTAGCGGGAGGGGTATACGAGCAGTACTTC

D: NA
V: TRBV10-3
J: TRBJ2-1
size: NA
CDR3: CAISGASYNEQFF
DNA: TGTGCCATCAGTGGGGCCTCCTACAATGAGCAGTTCTTC

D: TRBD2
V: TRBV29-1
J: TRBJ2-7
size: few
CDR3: CSVRGLVTNEQYF
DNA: TGCAGCGTTCGGGGACTAGTTACGAACGAGCAGTACTTC

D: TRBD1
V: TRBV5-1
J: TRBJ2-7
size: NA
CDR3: CASSLGQGVYEQYF
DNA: TGCGCCAGCAGCTTGGGACAGGGGGTCTACGAGCAGTACTTC

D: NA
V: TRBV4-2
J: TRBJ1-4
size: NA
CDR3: CASSQEGADNREKLFF
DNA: TGTGCCAGCAGCCAAGAAGGGGCAGACAATCGTGAAAAACTGTTTTTT

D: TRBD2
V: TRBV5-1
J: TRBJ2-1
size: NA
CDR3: CASSGGGAGNEQFF
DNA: TGCGCCAGCAGCGGCGGGGGGGCTGGCAATGAGCAGTTCTTC

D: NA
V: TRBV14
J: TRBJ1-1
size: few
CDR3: CASSQGKKDSVTRMNTEAFF
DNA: TGTGCCAGCAGCCAAGGGAAGAAGGACAGCGTGACCCGCATGAACACTGAAGCTTTCTTT

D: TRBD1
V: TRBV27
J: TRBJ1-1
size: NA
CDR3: CASSLLGTGGTEAFF
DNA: TGTGCCAGCAGTTTACTCGGGACAGGGGGAACTGAAGCTTTCTTT

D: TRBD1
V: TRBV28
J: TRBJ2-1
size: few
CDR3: CASSTGQGRNEQFF
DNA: TGTGCCAGCAGCACGGGACAGGGTAGGAATGAGCAGTTCTTC

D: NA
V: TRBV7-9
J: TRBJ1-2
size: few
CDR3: CASSPRQPNYGYTF
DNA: TGTGCCAGCAGTCCCCGACAGCCTAACTATGGCTACACCTTC

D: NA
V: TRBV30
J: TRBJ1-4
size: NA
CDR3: CAWSVGQPNEKLFF
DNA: TGTGCCTGGAGTGTTGGGCAGCCTAATGAAAAACTGTTTTTT

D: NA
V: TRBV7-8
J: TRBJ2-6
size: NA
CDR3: CASRADRTGANVLTF
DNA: TGTGCCAGCAGAGCTGACAGGACGGGGGCCAACGTCCTGACTTTC